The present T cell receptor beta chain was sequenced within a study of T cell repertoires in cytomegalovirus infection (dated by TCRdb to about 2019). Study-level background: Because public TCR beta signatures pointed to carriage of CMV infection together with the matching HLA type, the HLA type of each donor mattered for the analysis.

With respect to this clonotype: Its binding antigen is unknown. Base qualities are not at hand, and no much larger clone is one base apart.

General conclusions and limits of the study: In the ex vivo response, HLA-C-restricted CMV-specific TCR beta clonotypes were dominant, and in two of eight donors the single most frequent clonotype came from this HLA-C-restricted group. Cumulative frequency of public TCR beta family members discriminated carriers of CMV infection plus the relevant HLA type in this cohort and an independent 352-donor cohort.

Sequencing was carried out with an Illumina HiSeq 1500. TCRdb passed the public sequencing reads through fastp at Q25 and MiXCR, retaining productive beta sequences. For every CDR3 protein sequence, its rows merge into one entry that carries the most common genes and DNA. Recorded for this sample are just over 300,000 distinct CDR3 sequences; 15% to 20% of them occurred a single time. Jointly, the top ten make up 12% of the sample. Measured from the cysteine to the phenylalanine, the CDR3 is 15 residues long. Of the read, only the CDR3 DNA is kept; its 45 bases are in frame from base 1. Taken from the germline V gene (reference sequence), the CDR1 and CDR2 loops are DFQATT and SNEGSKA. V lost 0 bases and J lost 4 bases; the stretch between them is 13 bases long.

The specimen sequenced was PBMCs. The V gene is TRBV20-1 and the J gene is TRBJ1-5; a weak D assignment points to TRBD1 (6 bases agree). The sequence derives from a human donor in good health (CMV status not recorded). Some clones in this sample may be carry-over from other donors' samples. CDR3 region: CSARDHGTPNQPQHF. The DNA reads TGCAGTGCTAGAGATCACGGGACACCTAATCAGCCCCAGCATTTT.